The source of this T cell receptor beta chain is a study of metastatic and nonmetastatic thyroid tumors. TCRdb reassembled clones from the PCR reads with MiXCR. The sample lists roughly 36,000 clones, about 24% occurring once. In regard to this clone: Its specificity is unknown.

Study observations and caveats: For both blood and tumor, malignant thyroid tumors reportedly showed significantly higher TCR beta diversity than benign nodules did.

V lost 3 bases to trimming and J lost 1 base, with 9 bases between them. The CDR3 extends over 14 amino acids. The germline gives CDR1 SNHLY, CDR2 FYNNEI. No treatment of any kind had been given to any patient before thyroid surgery. This receptor was identified in a female donor with papillary thyroid cancer or a benign thyroid nodule (not recorded which). Some clones in this sample may be carry-over from other donors' samples. The sequenced sample was blood. The chain is built from TRBV2 and TRBJ1-1; D call uncertain. CDR3 coding DNA: TGTGCCAGCAGTGAGGGCCGGAGGAACACTGAAGCTTTCTTT. This gives the protein CASSEGRRNTEAFF.